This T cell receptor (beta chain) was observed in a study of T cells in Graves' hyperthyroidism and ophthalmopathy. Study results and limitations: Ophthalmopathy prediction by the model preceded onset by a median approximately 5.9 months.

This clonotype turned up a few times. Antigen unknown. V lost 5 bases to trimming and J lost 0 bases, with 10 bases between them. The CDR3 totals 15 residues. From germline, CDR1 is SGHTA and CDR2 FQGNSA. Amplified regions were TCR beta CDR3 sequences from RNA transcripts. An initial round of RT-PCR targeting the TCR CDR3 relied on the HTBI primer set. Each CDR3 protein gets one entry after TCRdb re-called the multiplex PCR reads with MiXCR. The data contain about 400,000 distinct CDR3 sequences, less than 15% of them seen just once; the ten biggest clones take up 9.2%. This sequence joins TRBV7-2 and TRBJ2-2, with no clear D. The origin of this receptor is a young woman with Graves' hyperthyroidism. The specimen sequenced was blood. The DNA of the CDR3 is TGTGCCAGCAGCCCTCGGCTATCGAACACCGGGGAGCTGTTTTTT. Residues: CASSPRLSNTGELFF.